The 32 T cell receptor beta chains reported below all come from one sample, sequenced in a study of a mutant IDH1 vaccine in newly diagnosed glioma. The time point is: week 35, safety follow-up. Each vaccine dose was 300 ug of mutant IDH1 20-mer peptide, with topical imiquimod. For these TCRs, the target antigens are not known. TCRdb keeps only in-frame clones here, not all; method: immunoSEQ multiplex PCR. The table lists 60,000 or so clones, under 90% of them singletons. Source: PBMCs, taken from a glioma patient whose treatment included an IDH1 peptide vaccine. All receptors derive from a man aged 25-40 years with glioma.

The CDR3 is CASSPDRVQVTQYF. CDR3 DNA: TGTGCCAGCTCACCAGACAGGGTGCAGGTGACCCAGTACTTC. The chain is built from TRBV18 and TRBJ2-5, with 7 bases lining up with TRBD1. CDR1 and CDR2 (germline): KGHSH, LQKENI. Trimming cost V 2 bases and J 7 bases; bases outside gene matches: 7. The CDR3 extends over 14 amino acids.

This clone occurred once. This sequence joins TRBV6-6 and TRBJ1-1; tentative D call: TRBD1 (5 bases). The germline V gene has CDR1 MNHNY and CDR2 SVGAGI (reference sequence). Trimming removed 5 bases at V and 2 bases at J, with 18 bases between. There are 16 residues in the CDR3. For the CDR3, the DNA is TGTGCCAGCAGTACAGTTGGGACCGGAGATAACACTGAAGCTTTCTTT. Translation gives CASSTVGTGDNTEAFF.

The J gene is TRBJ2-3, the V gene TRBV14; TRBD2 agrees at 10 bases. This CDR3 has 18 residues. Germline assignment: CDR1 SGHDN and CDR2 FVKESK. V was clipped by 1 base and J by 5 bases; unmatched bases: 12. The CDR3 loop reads CASSQAWMSGGVKDTQYF. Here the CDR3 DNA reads TGTGCCAGCAGCCAAGCTTGGATGAGCGGGGGGGTGAAAGATACGCAGTATTTT.

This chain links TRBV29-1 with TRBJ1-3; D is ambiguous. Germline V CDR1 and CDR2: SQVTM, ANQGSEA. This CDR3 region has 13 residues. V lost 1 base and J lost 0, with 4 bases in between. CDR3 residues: CSVEGSSGNTIYF. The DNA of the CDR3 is TGCAGCGTTGAAGGCAGCTCTGGAAACACCATATATTTT.

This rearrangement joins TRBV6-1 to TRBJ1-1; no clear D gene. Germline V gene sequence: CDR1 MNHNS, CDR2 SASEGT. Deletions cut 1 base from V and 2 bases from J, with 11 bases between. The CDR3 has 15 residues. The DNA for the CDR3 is TGTGCCAGCAGTGAAGGGAGGATGGGTAACACTGAAGCTTTCTTT. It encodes CASSEGRMGNTEAFF.

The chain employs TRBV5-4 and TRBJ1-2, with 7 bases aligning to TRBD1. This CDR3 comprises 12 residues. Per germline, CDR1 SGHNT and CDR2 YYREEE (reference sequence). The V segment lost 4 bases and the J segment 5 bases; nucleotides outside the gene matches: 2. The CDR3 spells CASSPQGYGYTF. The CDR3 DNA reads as TGTGCCAGCAGCCCACAGGGGTATGGCTACACCTTC. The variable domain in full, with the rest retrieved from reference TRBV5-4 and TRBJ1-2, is ETGVTQSPTHLIKTRGQQVTLRCSSQSGHNTVSWYQQALGQGPQFIFQYYREEENGRGNFPPRFSGLQFPNYSSELNVNALELDDSALYLCASSPQGYGYTFGSGTRLTVV.

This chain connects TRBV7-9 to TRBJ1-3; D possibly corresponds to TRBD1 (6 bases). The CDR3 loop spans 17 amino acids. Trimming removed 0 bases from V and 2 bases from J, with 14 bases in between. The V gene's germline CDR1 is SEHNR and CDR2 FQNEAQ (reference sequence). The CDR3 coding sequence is TGTGCCAGCAGCTTAGCTACAGGGAGGTTCCCTGGAAACACCATATATTTT. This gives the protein CASSLATGRFPGNTIYF.

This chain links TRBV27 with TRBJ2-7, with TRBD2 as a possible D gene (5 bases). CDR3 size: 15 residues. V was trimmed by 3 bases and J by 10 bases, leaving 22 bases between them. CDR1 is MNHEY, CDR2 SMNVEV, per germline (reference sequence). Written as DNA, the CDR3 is TGTGCCAGCAGTTTGGTTAGGGAGCTACCCGCCGAACAGTACTTC. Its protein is CASSLVRELPAEQYF.

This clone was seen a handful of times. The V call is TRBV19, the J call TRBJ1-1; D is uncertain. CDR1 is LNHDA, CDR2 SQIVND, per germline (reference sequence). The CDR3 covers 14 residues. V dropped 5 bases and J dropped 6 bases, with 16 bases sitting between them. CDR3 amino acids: CASSPAAVRPEAFF. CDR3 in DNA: TGTGCCAGTAGTCCGGCGGCGGTTCGGCCTGAAGCTTTCTTT.

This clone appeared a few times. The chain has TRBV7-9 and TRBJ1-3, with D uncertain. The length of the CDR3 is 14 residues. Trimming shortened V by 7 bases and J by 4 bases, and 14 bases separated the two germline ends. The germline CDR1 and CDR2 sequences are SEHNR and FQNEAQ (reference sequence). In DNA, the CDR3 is TGTGCCAGCAATCCTCGGGTAGGAGGAAACACCATATATTTT. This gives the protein CASNPRVGGNTIYF.

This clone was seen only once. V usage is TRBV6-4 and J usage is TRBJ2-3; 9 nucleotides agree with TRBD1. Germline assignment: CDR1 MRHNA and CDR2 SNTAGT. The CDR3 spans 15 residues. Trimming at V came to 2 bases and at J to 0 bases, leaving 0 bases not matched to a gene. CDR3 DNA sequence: TGTGCCAGCAGTGACGGACAGGGGAGCACAGATACGCAGTATTTT. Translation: CASSDGQGSTDTQYF.

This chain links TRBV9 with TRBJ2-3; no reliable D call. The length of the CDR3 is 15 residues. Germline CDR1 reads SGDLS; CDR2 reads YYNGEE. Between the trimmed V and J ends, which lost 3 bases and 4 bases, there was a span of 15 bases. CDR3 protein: CASSAGPHGSDTQYF. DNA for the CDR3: TGTGCCAGCAGCGCCGGGCCCCACGGGTCAGATACGCAGTATTTT.

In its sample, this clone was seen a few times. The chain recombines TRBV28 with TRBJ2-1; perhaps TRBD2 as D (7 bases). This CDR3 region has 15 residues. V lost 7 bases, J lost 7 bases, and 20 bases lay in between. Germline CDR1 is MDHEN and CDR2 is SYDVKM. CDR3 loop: CASTLKGGLRNEQFF. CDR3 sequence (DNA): TGTGCCAGCACCCTTAAGGGGGGGCTCAGGAATGAGCAGTTCTTC.

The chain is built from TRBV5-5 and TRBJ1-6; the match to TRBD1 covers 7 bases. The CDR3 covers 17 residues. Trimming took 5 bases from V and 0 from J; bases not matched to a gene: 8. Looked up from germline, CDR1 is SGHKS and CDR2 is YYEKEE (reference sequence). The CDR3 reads CASRGDSQSSYNSPLHF. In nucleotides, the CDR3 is TGTGCCAGCAGGGGGGACAGTCAGAGCTCCTATAATTCACCCCTCCACTTT.

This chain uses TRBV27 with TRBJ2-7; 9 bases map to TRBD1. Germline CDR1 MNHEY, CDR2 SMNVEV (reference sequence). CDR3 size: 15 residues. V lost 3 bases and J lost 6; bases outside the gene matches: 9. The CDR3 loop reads CASSFPYGTGSEQYF. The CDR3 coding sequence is TGTGCCAGCAGTTTCCCCTATGGGACAGGGAGCGAGCAGTACTTC.

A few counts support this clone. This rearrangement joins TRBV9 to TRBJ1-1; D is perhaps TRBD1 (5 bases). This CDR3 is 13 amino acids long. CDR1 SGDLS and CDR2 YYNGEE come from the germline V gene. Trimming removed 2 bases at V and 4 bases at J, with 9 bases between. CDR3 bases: TGTGCCAGCAGCGTGGGGGGGAGCACTGAAGCTTTCTTT. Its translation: CASSVGGSTEAFF.

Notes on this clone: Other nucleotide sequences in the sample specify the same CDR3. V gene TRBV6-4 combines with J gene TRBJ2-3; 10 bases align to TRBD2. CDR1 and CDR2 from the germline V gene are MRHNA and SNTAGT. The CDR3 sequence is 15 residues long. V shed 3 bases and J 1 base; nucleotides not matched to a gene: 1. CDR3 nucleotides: TGTGCCAGCAGTGAAACTAGCGGGGGCACAGATACGCAGTATTTT. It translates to CASSETSGGTDTQYF.

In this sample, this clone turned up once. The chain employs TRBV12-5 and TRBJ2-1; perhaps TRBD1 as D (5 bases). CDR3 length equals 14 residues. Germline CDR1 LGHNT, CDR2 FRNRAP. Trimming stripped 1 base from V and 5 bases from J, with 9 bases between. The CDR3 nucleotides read TGTGCTAGTGGTTTGGCAGGGAACGACAATGAGCAGTTCTTC. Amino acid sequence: CASGLAGNDNEQFF.

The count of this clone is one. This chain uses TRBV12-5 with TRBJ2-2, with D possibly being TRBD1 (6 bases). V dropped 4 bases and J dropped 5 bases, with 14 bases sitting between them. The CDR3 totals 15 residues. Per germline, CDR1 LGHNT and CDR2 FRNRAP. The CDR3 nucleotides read TGTGCTAGTGGTTCCGGACAGCTGGGGACCGGGGAGCTGTTTTTT. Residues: CASGSGQLGTGELFF.

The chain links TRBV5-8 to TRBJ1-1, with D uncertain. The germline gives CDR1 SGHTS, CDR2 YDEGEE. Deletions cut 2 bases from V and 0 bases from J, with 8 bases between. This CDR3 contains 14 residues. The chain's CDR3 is CASSFSELNTEAFF. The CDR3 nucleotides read TGTGCCAGCAGCTTCTCGGAGTTGAACACTGAAGCTTTCTTT.

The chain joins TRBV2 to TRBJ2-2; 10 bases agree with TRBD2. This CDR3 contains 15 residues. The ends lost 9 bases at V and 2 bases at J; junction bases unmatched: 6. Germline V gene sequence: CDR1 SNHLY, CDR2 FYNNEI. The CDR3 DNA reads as TGTGCCAGTTTTAGCGGGGGGCTTAACACCGGGGAGCTGTTTTTT. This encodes CASFSGGLNTGELFF.

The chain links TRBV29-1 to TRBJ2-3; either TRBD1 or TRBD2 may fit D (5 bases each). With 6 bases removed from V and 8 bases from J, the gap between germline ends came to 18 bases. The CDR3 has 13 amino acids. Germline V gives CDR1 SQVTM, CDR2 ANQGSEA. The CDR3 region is CSVSAAGALTQYF. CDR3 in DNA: TGCAGCGTCTCTGCCGCCGGGGCCCTTACGCAGTATTTT.

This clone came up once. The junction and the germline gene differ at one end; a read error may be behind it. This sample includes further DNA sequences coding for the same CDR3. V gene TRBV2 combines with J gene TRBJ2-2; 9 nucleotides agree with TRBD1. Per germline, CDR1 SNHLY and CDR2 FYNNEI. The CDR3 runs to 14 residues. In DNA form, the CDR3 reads TGTGCCAGCAGCGAAGGACAGGGGACCGGGGAGCTGTTTTTT. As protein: CASSEGQGTGELFF. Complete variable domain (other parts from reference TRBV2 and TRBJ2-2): EPEVTQTPSHQVTQMGQEVILRCVPISNHLYFYWYRQILGQKVEFLVSFYNNEISEKSEIFDDQFSVERPDGSNFTLKIRSTKLEDSAMYFCASSEGQGTGELFFGEGSRLTVL.

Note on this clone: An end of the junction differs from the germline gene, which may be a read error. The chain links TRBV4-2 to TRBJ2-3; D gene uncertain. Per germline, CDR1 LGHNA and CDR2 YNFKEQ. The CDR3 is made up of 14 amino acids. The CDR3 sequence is CASSRIVEADTRYF. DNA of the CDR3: TGTGCCAGCAGCCGCATCGTAGAGGCAGATACGCGGTATTTT.

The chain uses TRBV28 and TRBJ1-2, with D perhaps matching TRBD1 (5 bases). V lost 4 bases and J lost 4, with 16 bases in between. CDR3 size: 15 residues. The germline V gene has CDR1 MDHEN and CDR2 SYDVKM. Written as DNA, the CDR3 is TGTGCCAGCAGTTCCCCTCGCGGGGCTTTCTATGGCTACACCTTC. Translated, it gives CASSSPRGAFYGYTF.

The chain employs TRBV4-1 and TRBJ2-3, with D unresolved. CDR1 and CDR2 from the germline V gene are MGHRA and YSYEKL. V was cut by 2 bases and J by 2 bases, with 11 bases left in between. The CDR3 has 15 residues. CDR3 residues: CASSQPGYSTDTQYF. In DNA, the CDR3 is TGCGCCAGCAGCCAACCCGGGTATTCCACAGATACGCAGTATTTT.

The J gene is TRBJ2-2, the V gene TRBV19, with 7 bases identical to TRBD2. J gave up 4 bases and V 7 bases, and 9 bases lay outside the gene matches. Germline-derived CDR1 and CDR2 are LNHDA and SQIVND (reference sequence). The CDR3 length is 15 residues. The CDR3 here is CASIRGRLATGELFF. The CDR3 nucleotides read TGTGCCAGTATACGCGGGAGACTAGCCACCGGGGAGCTGTTTTTT.

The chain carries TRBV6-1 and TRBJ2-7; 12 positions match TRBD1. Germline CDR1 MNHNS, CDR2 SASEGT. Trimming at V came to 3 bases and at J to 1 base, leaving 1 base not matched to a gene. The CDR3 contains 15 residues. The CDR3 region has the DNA TGTGCCAGCAGTGAGGGACAGGGGGCGTCCTACGAGCAGTACTTC. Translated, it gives CASSEGQGASYEQYF.

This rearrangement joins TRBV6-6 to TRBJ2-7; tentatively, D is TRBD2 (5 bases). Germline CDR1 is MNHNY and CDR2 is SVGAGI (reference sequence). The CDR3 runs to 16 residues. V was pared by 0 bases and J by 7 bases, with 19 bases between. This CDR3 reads CASSYSSLREGKEQYF. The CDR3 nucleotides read TGTGCCAGCAGTTACTCGAGTTTGAGGGAAGGGAAAGAGCAGTACTTC.

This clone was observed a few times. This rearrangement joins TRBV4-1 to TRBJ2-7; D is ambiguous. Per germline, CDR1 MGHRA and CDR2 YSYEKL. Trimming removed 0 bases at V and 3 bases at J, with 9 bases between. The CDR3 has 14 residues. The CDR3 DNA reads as TGCGCCAGCAGCCAAGATGAGAACGGCTACGAGCAGTACTTC. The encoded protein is CASSQDENGYEQYF.

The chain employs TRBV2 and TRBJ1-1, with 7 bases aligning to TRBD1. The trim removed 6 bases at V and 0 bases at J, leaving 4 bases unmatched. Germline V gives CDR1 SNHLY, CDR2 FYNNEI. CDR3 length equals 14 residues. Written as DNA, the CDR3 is TGTGCCAGCAGCCCGGACAGGATGAACACTGAAGCTTTCTTT. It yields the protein CASSPDRMNTEAFF.

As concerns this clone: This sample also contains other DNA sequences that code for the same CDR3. Here the CDR3 reads CASSVQAGGSLAYEQYF. The CDR3 DNA reads as TGTGCCAGCAGTGTGCAAGCGGGGGGTTCTCTGGCCTACGAGCAGTACTTC. This chain links TRBV6-1 with TRBJ2-7; 9 bases match TRBD2. Unmatched junction bases numbered 12, after V lost 4 bases and J lost 2 bases. The CDR3 has 17 amino acids. CDR1 is MNHNS, CDR2 SASEGT, per germline.